Shown below are 3 T cell receptor beta chains from a single sample sequenced in a study of control samples from healthy donors and cancer patients. The table came from immunoSEQ multiplex PCR; TCRdb's copy has only in-frame clones and leaves some out. The sample gives 140,000 or so clones, around 94% of which show up once; 12% to 15% is in the top ten. Sequenced material: PBMCs. The receptor set was obtained from a man in his sixties with colorectal cancer.

The CDR3 region is CASSDQGPTNTEAFF. CDR3 DNA: TGTGCCAGCAGTGATCAGGGTCCTACGAACACTGAAGCTTTCTTT. The chain recombines TRBV25-1 with TRBJ1-1; D may be TRBD1 (5 bases). There are 15 residues in the CDR3. V was shortened by 3 bases and J by 1 base, with 12 bases between the two germline ends. The germline gives CDR1 MGHDK, CDR2 SYGVNS.

This clone was seen once. This chain uses TRBV11-1 with TRBJ2-5; no reliable D call. The germline V gene has CDR1 SGHAT and CDR2 FQDESV (reference sequence). The germline V and J ends were trimmed by 3 bases and 1 base, with 9 bases remaining between them. The CDR3 is 14 residues long. The CDR3 loop is CASSFQDIQETQYF. In DNA, the CDR3 is TGTGCCAGCAGCTTCCAAGATATCCAAGAGACCCAGTACTTC.

This chain links TRBV20-1 with TRBJ2-5, with 8 bases aligning to TRBD1. The CDR3 totals 15 residues. Germline CDR1 DFQATT, CDR2 SNEGSKA (reference sequence). Trimming took 3 bases from V and 2 from J; bases not matched to a gene: 8. In DNA form, the CDR3 reads TGCAGTGCTAGTGACCAAGGACAGGGACAAGAGACCCAGTACTTC. Translation gives CSASDQGQGQETQYF.